These 2 T cell receptor beta chains were all obtained from the same sample, sequenced in a study of spatial heterogeneity in lung cancer (dated by TCRdb to about 2019). Libraries were made using 5' RACE. The sequencing machine was a NextSeq 500. Through fastp at Q25 and MiXCR, TCRdb rebuilt clones from the public reads, retaining in-frame beta chains. All rows with the same CDR3 protein become a single entry with the most common DNA and genes. The sample table records about 14,000 distinct CDR3 sequences; 4.7% of these occur just once. The ten most abundant clones make up about 18% of the sample. The research as a whole found: The tumor nonsynonymous mutation count correlated with the number of expanded intratumoral alpha and beta TCRs.

Antigens of these TCRs are unknown. According to the study, the label for this sample's time point signals: sample taken at primary tumor resection. Sequencing was performed on lung tumor tissue, taken at surgery. These receptor sequences come from a female donor with early-stage non-small cell lung cancer.

This clonotype has ten or more counts. This beta chain is an off-target read within a library intended for alpha chains, so its frequency means little. The rearrangement joins TRBV6-5 to TRBJ1-2; D not certain. V lost 3 bases to trimming and J lost 5 bases, with 7 bases between them. The CDR3 runs to 12 residues. Germline V lookup: CDR1 MNHEY, CDR2 SVGAGI. CDR3 region: CASSYSGYGYTF. In nucleotides, the CDR3 is TGTGCCAGCAGTTATTCGGGGTATGGCTACACCTTC.

Worth noting for this clonotype: Little can be read into the size of this beta chain, an off-target read in a library designed for alpha chains. CDR3 bases: TGTGCCAGCGCGAGACTAGCCGGGGAGACCCAGTACTTC. Translated: CASARLAGETQYF. The chain combines TRBV28 with TRBJ2-5; 7 bases align to TRBD2. CDR1 is MDHEN and CDR2 is SYDVKM in the germline V gene. Germline trimming cut 8 bases from V and 5 bases from J; bases unmatched to any gene: 8. This CDR3 comprises 13 residues.